The T cell receptor beta chain described here comes from a study of shared clonotypes between healthy human individuals. Study-wide results and caveats: Relative to their counterparts shared across all four donors, non-shared clonotypes exhibited diminished generation probabilities.

The count of this clone is one. Antigen specificity is unknown. Naive CD8 cells lacked CD45RO and underwent positive selection for CCR7, leaving out terminally differentiated effector memory CD45RA+ cells. Profiled with immunoSEQ multiplex PCR; TCRdb holds only in-frame clones, not every one. The table shows about 820,000 clones, with 80% to 95% occurring only once. The V end lost 6 bases, the J end lost 7 bases, and 12 bases lay between the germline ends. This CDR3 has 13 residues. Germline V gives CDR1 LGHNT, CDR2 FRNRAP. This chain connects TRBV12-5 to TRBJ2-2; the D is unclear. The sequence derives from a man aged 25-40 years in good health. The sequencing input was naive CD8+ T cells sorted from blood. The CDR3 nucleotides are TGTGCTAGTGGCCAACAAACCCGCGGGGAGCTGTTTTTT. Translation: CASGQQTRGELFF. Combining the CDR3 with reference TRBV12-5 and TRBJ2-2 gives the whole variable domain DARVTQTPRHKVTEMGQEVTMRCQPILGHNTVFWYRQTMMQGLELLAYFRNRAPLDDSGMPKDRFSAEMPDATLATLKIQPSEPRDSAVYFCASGQQTRGELFFGEGSRLTVL.